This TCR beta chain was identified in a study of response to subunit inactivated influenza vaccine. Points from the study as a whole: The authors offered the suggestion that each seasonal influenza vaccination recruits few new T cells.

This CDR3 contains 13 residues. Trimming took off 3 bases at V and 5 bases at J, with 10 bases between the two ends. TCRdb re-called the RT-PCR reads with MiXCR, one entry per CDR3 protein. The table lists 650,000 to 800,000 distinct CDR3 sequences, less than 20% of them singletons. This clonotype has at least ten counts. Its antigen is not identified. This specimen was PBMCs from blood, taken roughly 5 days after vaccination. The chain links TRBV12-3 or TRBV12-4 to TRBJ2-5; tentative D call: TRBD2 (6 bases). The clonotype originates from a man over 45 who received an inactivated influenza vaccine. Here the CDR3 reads CASSFRGSETQYF. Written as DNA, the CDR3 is TGTGCCAGCAGTTTCCGGGGGTCGGAGACCCAGTACTTC.